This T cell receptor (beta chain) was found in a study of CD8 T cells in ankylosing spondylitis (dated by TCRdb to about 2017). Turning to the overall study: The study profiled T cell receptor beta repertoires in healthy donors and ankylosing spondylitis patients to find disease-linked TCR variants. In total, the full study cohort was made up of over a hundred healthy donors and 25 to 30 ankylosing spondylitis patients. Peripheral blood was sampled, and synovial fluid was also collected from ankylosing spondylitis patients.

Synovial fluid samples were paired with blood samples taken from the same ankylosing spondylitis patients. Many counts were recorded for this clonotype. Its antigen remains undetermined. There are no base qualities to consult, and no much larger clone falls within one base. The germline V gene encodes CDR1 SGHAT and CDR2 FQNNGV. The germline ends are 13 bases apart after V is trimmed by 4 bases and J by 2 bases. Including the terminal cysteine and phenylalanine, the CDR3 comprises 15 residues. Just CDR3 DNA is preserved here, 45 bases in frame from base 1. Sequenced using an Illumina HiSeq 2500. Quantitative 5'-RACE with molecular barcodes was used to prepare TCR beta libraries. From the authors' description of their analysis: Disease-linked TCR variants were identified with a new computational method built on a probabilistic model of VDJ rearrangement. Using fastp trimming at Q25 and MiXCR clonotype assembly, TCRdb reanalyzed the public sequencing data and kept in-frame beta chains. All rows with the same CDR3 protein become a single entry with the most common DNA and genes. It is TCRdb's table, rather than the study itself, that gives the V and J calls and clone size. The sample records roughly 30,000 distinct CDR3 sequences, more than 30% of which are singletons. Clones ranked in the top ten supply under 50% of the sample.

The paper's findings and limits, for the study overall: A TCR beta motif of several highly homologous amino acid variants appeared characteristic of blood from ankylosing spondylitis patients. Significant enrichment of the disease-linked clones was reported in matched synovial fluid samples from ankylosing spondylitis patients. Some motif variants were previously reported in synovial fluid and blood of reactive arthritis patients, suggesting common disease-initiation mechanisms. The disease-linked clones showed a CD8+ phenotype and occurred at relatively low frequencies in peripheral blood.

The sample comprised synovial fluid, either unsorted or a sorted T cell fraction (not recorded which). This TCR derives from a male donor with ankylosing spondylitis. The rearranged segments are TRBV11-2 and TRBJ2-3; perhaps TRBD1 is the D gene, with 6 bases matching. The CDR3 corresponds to CASSWYGDNTDTQYF. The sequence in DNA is TGTGCCAGCAGCTGGTATGGGGACAACACAGATACGCAGTATTTT.